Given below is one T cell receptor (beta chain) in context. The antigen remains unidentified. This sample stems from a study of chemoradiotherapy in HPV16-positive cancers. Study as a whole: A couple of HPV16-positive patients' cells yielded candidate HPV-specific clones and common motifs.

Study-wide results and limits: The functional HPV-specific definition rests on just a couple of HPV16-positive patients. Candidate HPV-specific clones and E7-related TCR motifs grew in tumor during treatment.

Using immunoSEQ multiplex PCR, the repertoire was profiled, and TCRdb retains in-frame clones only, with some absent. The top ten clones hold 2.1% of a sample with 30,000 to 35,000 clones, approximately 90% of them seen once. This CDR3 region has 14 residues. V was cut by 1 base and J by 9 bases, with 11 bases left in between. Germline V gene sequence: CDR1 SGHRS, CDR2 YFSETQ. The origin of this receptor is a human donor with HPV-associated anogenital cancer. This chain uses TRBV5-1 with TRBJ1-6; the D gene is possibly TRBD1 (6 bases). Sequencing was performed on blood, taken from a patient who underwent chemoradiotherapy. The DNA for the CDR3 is TGCGCCAGCAGCTTGACAGGGCCCGCTTCACCCCTCCACTTT. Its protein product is CASSLTGPASPLHF.